This TCR beta chain was retrieved from a study of cytomegalovirus exposure and HLA in healthy donors listed by TCRdb under 2017. About the investigation overall: In an earlier analysis of 587 of the donors, 276 Gb of sequence data and roughly 100 million unique TCR beta sequences from 180 million or so T cells were reported. Around 300 gigabases of sequencing data and approximately 80 million unique TCR sequences were included in an early release covering 550 to 650 HLA-typed donors. Of the roughly 410 genotyped donors, 75% to 85% were placed in the genetic ancestry cluster associated with self-reported Caucasian donors. The study aimed to test whether signatures of past pathogen exposure could be identified by cataloging public T cell receptors. The T cell repertoires of 666 subjects were profiled by immunosequencing and related to cytomegalovirus serostatus. Along with the 666-subject first cohort, a separate validation cohort of over 90 different subjects was used. To predict cytomegalovirus infection status, the study combined high-throughput TCR immunosequencing, statistical association of individual TCRs with disease status, and machine learning. In a later analysis, previously published TCR beta repertoires from some 640 donors were re-analyzed and high-resolution HLA genotyping was added so that TCR occurrence patterns could be studied. Rather than drawing on any new phenotypic data, the later analysis identified candidate immune exposures from TCR beta sequences and the way those sequences occurred across donors. To decide whether each TCR beta V gene segment behaved as functional or pseudogenic, an earlier analysis of 587 of the donors relied on high-throughput TCR beta sequencing. Donor age, sex, ethnicity and CMV serostatus were compiled alongside the repertoire data. Genome-wide SNP genotypes for about 65% of the roughly 700 donors were used in a later genetic analysis, which treated that subset as a discovery cohort. Every repertoire in the discovery cohort had been generated on one and the same sequencing platform. HLA typing covered class I and class II loci at four-digit resolution. The number of typed donors differed by locus: roughly 629-640 for A, B, C, DRB1 and DQB1; approximately 530 for DQA1; around 610 for DPA1; and some 470 for DPB1. Several DR-DQ haplotypes were treated as single units for association and clustering because of strong linkage in the cohort. Among around 400 genotyped donors of the cohort, an average of roughly 240,000 unique TCR beta nucleotide sequences were sequenced per donor, around 18% of them non-productive.

Comments on this clone: Its specific antigen is unknown. The junction shows a germline mismatch at one end, possibly a read error.

The cohort was made up of 500 to 850 healthy bone marrow donors. At the time of sampling, every cohort member was nominally healthy, though immune exposures that went unrecorded were likely present. The donor was CMV seronegative and belonged to the group of around 400 seronegative cohort members. Every donor gave a peripheral blood sample, and the peripheral blood mononuclear cells from that sample were used for TCR beta sequencing. Genomic DNA extraction from the blood cell samples was performed with the Qiagen DNeasy Blood Extraction Kit. Receptors were amplified or captured by the immunoSEQ multiplex PCR assay. A mixture of 60 forward primers for TCR Vbeta segments and 13 reverse primers for TCR Jbeta segments was used in the multiplex PCR. The CDR3 region of rearranged TCR beta genes was amplified from genomic DNA by a multiplex PCR assay. Amplified TCR beta libraries were sequenced as 87-base-pair reads on the Illumina HiSeq System. For the original study's pipeline: In a later analysis, 77 million or so unique TCR beta chains were counted across the roughly 670 repertoires, and around 10 million of these chains were shared by at least two donors. Raw reads were error-corrected and collapsed into unique sequences with a nearest-neighbor algorithm that merged closely related sequences to remove PCR and sequencing errors. Alignment of CDR3 sequences to IMGT reference sequences was used to assign V, D and J gene segments. For a sequence to be retained, a match of at least six nucleotides to both a V gene segment and a J gene segment was required. Rearrangements were called productive when the CDR3 lacked stop codons and stayed in frame with V and J; all others were non-productive. CDR3 was defined by IMGT convention, running from the second conserved V-encoded cysteine to the conserved J-encoded phenylalanine. The earlier analysis of a few hundred of the donors excluded sequences that lacked an unambiguous match to a single V gene segment. An earlier analysis of some 500 of the donors classified V segments as functional when productive rearrangements were above 56.7% and as segregating when the standard deviation between donors was above 5%. To diagnose cytomegalovirus status from the catalog of TCR beta chain sequences, a statistical classification framework was built. In a later analysis, V and J genes were assigned by comparing TCR nucleotide sequences against IMGT/GENE-DB human TR gene sequences. In a later analysis, CDR3 sequences and most-parsimonious VDJ recombination scenarios were assigned using the TCRdist pipeline. In a later analysis, each TCR beta chain was defined by its CDR3 amino acid sequence together with its V-gene family, and reads lacking a unique V-gene family were excluded. To address suspected cross-contamination and a sequencing artifact, a later analysis removed roughly 640 highly shared, low-generation-probability nucleotide sequences. In a later analysis, a clonal expansion index was calculated for each public chain from normalized within-repertoire ranks of inferred template counts. In a later analysis, generation probabilities were computed with a VDJ recombination model fitted to out-of-frame rearrangements, and the resulting probabilities were checked against IGoR. A later analysis scored TCR-TCR, TCR-HLA and TCR-CMV co-occurrence with hypergeometric tests, applying a repertoire-size bias correction to TCR pairs. To estimate false discovery rates, a later analysis permuted the HLA or CMV assignments 20 times. In a later analysis, co-occurring TCRs were grouped using DBSCAN, and TCRdist sequence similarity was added for clustering within HLA-allele-positive subsets. Co-occurrence clustering excluded repertoires with fewer than 30,000 or more than 120,000 public chains, plus five with anomalous nucleotide sharing. Imported from immuneACCESS, the table was reduced by TCRdb to in-frame sequences with V and J called. These copies leave out some clones; in studies compared against another copy, an unresolved V gene accounts for under half, and the cause of the remainder is not known. From that table come the V and J calls and clone size; the DNA was used to work out D and trimming. Across this sample there are 150,000 to 200,000 clones, with 80% seen only once. About 1.3% of the sample is held by the ten biggest clonotypes.

Here is what the overall study found, with its caveats: Linkage disequilibrium might explain the correlated functional status among segregating V segments, but an unknown experimental factor could not be ruled out. CMV serostatus was the only immune exposure information available for the cohort. A further reported finding was that TCR beta sequences accurately predicted the HLA-A and HLA-B alleles for most subjects in the first cohort. The study gave a list of 150 to 200 TCR beta chains associated with cytomegalovirus. When HLA alleles, especially DR and DQ, strongly co-occurred, attributing TCR associations to individual alleles was difficult. Specific HLA alleles were associated with some 15,000 TCR beta sequences at a false discovery rate of 0.05 in a later analysis. A later genetic analysis associated a missense DCLRE1C variant with V-gene and J-gene trimming of TCR beta chains, and an independent cohort replicated the association. In vitro tests confirmed that a few of the cytomegalovirus-associated TCR beta chains recognize cytomegalovirus antigens. A later analysis found that TCR association rates varied across HLA loci, with DRB1 alleles showing the most associated TCRs and HLA-C alleles the fewest. The sequencing pipeline was judged likely to have produced a cluster of highly shared sequence variants as a technical artifact. The presence/absence analyses assumed that sequencing depth was roughly uniform across donors, and that assumption may not be true. Most TCR sequences were seen in very few donors, while some public TCRs were found in many individuals. A later analysis found that HLA-associated TCR beta chains were more clonally expanded and had lower generation probabilities than equally common non-associated chains. Most CMV-associated TCR beta chains appeared to be HLA-restricted in a later analysis, and the HLA associations seemed to be driven largely by CMV exposure. Because HLA typing was unavailable for some donors at each locus, only the typed subset was used in association tests. A later analysis reported that several top co-occurrence clusters appeared linked to parvovirus B19, influenza, CMV and Epstein-Barr virus. According to a later genetic analysis, donors in an Asian-associated ancestry cluster had fewer N-insertions in productive TCRs than the approximately 630-donor mean. In both the original and validation cohorts, the classifier was reported to diagnose cytomegalovirus status with high specificity and sensitivity. Because the 87-base-pair reads could not distinguish some IMGT-functional V segments, including TRBV6-2 and TRBV6-3, those segments were excluded. It was suggested by the authors that the approach could potentially be generalized to other disease states and immunological phenotypes. Only TCR beta chains were sequenced in this cohort, and the absence of alpha or paired-chain data limited detectable features. Broadly in line with IMGT annotations, most TCR beta V segments showed up in productive rearrangements about 87% or about 30% of the time in an earlier analysis of several hundred of the donors. Because counts were too low, 15 to 20 rarely observed V segments, including chromosome 9 orphons, were excluded from the earlier analysis of fewer than 650 of the donors.

CDR1 and CDR2 are drawn from the germline V gene (reference sequence): LNHDA, SQIVND. The CDR3 sequence holds 16 residues, the cysteine and phenylalanine included. Only the CDR3 region is kept as DNA, spanning 48 bases read in frame from base 1. The TCR originated in a man aged 25 to 40 in good health and CMV-seronegative. This receptor chain uses TRBV19 and TRBJ2-2; TRBD2 lines up with 9 middle nucleotides. Material: PBMCs. The CDR3 region: CASRIAGAKNTGELFF. The DNA sequence is TGTGCCAGTAGGATAGCGGGAGCGAAGAACACCGGGGAGCTGTTTTTT.